These 16 T cell receptor beta chains originate from one sample sequenced in a study of T cell repertoires in cytomegalovirus infection. Antigen specificity for these receptors is unknown. TCRdb passed the reads through MiXCR, listing each CDR3 protein once. This sample yields about 47,000 distinct CDR3 sequences, of which about 19% are seen a single time; roughly 50% belongs to the top ten. The starting material was CD8+ T cells from cultured PBMCs, obtained from culture after CMV antigen stimulation. Every receptor here comes from a human donor in good health (CMV status not recorded). Some clones in this sample may be carry-over from other donors' samples.

The rearrangement joins TRBV28 to TRBJ2-3; D is unresolved. There are 13 residues in the CDR3. Trimming shortened V by 3 bases and J by 2 bases, and 6 bases separated the two germline ends. Per the germline V gene, CDR1 is MDHEN and CDR2 is SYDVKM. CDR3 residues: CASSLDATDTQYF. Written as DNA, the CDR3 is TGTGCCAGCAGTTTGGACGCCACAGATACGCAGTATTTT.

This clonotype was seen repeatedly, ten times or more. The chain combines TRBV18 with TRBJ1-1; D gene ambiguous. CDR3 size: 14 residues. V lost 4 bases, J lost 1 base, and 10 bases lay in between. The germline V gene has CDR1 KGHSH and CDR2 LQKENI. CDR3 amino acids: CASSLGRGNTEAFF. The CDR3, as DNA: TGTGCCAGCTCACTAGGGCGGGGGAACACTGAAGCTTTCTTT.

The chain is built from TRBV6-2 or TRBV6-3 and TRBJ2-6; D is unresolved. Trimming took off 3 bases at V and 0 bases at J, with 6 bases between the two ends. Germline values: CDR1 MNHEY, CDR2 SVGEGT. The CDR3 runs to 15 residues. CDR3 sequence: CASSYGRSGANVLTF. In DNA, the CDR3 is TGTGCCAGCAGTTATGGGCGCTCTGGGGCCAACGTCCTGACTTTC.

The chain is built from TRBV5-8 and TRBJ1-1; D is undetermined. This CDR3 comprises 13 residues. Germline assignment: CDR1 SGHTS and CDR2 YDEGEE. V dropped 0 bases and J dropped 8 bases, with 11 bases sitting between them. The CDR3 reads CASSLVYEYEAFF. DNA of the CDR3: TGTGCCAGCAGCTTGGTGTATGAGTACGAAGCTTTCTTT.

This clonotype was seen a single time. A much bigger clone sits one base away, suggesting this may be a read error. The CDR3 protein is CASRAGGYNEQFF. In DNA form, the CDR3 reads TGTGCCAGCAGAGCCGGGGGCTACAATGAGCAGTTCTTC. J is TRBJ2-1 and V is TRBV7-3; the D gene is possibly TRBD2 (6 bases). The CDR3 has 13 amino acids. Looked up from germline, CDR1 is SGHTA and CDR2 is FQGTGA. Trimming removed 6 bases at V and 3 bases at J, with 9 bases between.

The V gene is TRBV6-6, the J gene TRBJ2-3; unclear D gene. The CDR3 is 15 amino acids. The V end was cut by 0 bases, the J end by 2 bases, with 9 bases between. CDR1 MNHNY and CDR2 SVGAGI come from the germline V gene (reference sequence). This CDR3 is CASSYSRYLTDTQYF. The CDR3 DNA reads as TGTGCCAGCAGTTACTCGAGGTACCTCACAGATACGCAGTATTTT.

At least ten counts were recorded for this clonotype. V and J are TRBV7-2 and TRBJ2-7; 9 bases match TRBD1. Per the germline V gene, CDR1 is SGHTA and CDR2 is FQGNSA. The CDR3 covers 14 residues. With 5 bases clipped from V and 3 bases from J, the junction kept 5 bases outside the gene matches. The CDR3: CASSIWTGDYEQYF. The CDR3 DNA reads as TGTGCCAGCAGCATCTGGACAGGGGACTACGAGCAGTACTTC.

A word on this clonotype: Possible read error: a much larger clone is one base away. The chain carries TRBV7-6 and TRBJ2-5; D unclear. This CDR3 is 13 amino acids long. Per germline, CDR1 SGHVS and CDR2 FNYEAQ. The CDR3 DNA sequence: TGTACCAGCAGCTTAGCCACCGAAGAGACCCAGTACTTC. Translating it yields CTSSLATEETQYF.

This clonotype was seen only a few times. The rearrangement joins TRBV19 to TRBJ2-3; no reliable D call. This CDR3 comprises 13 residues. Germline-derived CDR1 and CDR2 are LNHDA and SQIVND (reference sequence). With 3 bases removed from V and 1 base from J, the gap between germline ends came to 5 bases. The CDR3 region is CASSIMGTDTQYF. The CDR3, as DNA: TGTGCCAGTAGTATCATGGGCACAGATACGCAGTATTTT.

This clonotype was seen repeatedly, ten times or more. CDR3 sequence: CASSLRLGPYNEQFF. DNA of the CDR3: TGTGCCAGCAGCTTAAGGCTAGGACCCTACAATGAGCAGTTCTTC. This sequence joins TRBV11-2 and TRBJ2-1; D is ambiguous. This CDR3 is 15 amino acids long. In germline, CDR1 is SGHAT, CDR2 FQNNGV. V lost 2 bases and J lost 2, with 10 bases in between.

This clonotype was seen at least ten times. This chain links TRBV7-9 with TRBJ2-1; no clear D. CDR1 is SEHNR, CDR2 FQNEAQ, per germline (reference sequence). This CDR3 is built from 13 residues. V was cut by 1 base and J by 7 bases, with 8 bases left in between. This CDR3 reads CASSLVFSNEQFF. The DNA for the CDR3 is TGTGCCAGCAGCTTAGTCTTTTCTAATGAGCAGTTCTTC.

The V and J genes are TRBV5-4 and TRBJ2-5; D is ambiguous. The V end lost 6 bases, the J end lost 2 bases, and 5 bases lay between the germline ends. The CDR3 runs to 11 residues. Per the germline V gene, CDR1 is SGHNT and CDR2 is YYREEE (reference sequence). The CDR3 loop reads CASTPQETQYF. CDR3 nucleotide sequence: TGTGCCAGCACCCCGCAAGAGACCCAGTACTTC.

The CDR3 sequence is CASSYDVGSIEQYF. The CDR3 DNA sequence: TGTGCCAGCAGTTACGATGTGGGATCGATCGAGCAGTACTTC. The genes are TRBV6-5 and TRBJ2-7, with D hard to call. CDR3 length: 14 amino acids. V lost 2 bases to trimming and J lost 6 bases, with 14 bases between them. Germline V gives CDR1 MNHEY, CDR2 SVGAGI.

This rearrangement joins TRBV7-9 to TRBJ2-4, with 7 nucleotides matching TRBD1. V lost 5 bases and J lost 2; bases outside the gene matches: 6. CDR3 length: 15 residues. The V gene's germline CDR1 is SEHNR and CDR2 FQNEAQ (reference sequence). The CDR3: CASSAAQGPKNIQYF. CDR3 nucleotide sequence: TGTGCCAGCAGCGCCGCACAGGGGCCCAAAAACATTCAGTACTTC. Full variable domain (missing parts from reference TRBV7-9 and TRBJ2-4): DTGVSQNPRHKITKRGQNVTFRCDPISEHNRLYWYRQTLGQGPEFLTYFQNEAQLEKSRLLSDRFSAERPKGSFSTLEIQRTEQGDSAMYLCASSAAQGPKNIQYFGAGTRLSVL.

This chain links TRBV28 with TRBJ2-3; 10 bases are a match to TRBD2. The V segment lost 4 bases and the J segment 2 bases; nucleotides outside the gene matches: 12. The CDR3 spans 18 residues. Germline loops: CDR1 MDHEN, CDR2 SYDVKM. The DNA for the CDR3 is TGTGCCAGCAGTTCTCTCTCCAACCTAGCGGGGGCCACAGATACGCAGTATTTT. Encoded protein: CASSSLSNLAGATDTQYF.

This sequence joins TRBV5-6 and TRBJ1-1; no definite D call. The V and J ends lost 3 bases and 4 bases respectively, with 10 bases between them. The CDR3 contains 13 residues. Germline loops: CDR1 SGHDT, CDR2 YYEEEE. The CDR3 sequence: CASSSSDGTEAFF. For the CDR3, the DNA is TGTGCCAGCAGCTCGTCAGACGGCACTGAAGCTTTCTTT.